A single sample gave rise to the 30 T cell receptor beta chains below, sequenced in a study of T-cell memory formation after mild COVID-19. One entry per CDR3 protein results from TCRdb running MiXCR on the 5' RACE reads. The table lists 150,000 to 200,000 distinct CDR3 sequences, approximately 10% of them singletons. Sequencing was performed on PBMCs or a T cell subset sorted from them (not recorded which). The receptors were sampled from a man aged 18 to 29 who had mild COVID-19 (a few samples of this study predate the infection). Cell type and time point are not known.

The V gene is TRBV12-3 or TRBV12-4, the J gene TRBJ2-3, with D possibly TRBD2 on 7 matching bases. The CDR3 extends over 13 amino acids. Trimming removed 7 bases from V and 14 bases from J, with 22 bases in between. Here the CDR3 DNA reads TGTGCCAGCACCCTCCACGGGGAGGGGGTGGGGTATTTT. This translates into CASTLHGEGVGYF.

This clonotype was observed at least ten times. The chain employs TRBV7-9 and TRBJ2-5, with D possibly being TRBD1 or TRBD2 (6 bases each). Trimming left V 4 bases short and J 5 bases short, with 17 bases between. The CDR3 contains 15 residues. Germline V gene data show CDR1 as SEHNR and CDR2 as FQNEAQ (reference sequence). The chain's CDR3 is CASSSQRGAGETQYF. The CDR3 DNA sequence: TGTGCCAGCAGCTCCCAAAGGGGGGCCGGGGAGACCCAGTACTTC.

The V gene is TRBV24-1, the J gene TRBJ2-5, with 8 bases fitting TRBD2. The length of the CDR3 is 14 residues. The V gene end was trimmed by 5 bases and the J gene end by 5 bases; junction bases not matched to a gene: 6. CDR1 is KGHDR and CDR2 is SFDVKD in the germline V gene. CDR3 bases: TGTGCCACCAGTGGGCGGGGGGATCCCGAGACCCAGTACTTC. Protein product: CATSGRGDPETQYF.

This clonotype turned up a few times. In DNA, the CDR3 is TGTGCCAGCAAGATAGGGACGGGGATGAACACTGAAGCTTTCTTT. It is translated as CASKIGTGMNTEAFF. The chain employs TRBV27 and TRBJ1-1, with D possibly matching TRBD1 (5 bases). CDR1 is MNHEY and CDR2 is SMNVEV in the germline V gene (reference sequence). There are 15 residues in the CDR3. The germline V and J ends were trimmed by 7 bases and 0 bases, with 15 bases remaining between them.

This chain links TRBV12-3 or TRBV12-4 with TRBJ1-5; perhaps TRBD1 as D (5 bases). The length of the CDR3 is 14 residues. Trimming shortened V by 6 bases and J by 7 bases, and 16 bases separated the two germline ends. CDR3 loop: CASRAGTDFQPQHF. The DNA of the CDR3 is TGTGCCAGCAGAGCCGGGACCGACTTCCAGCCCCAGCATTTT.

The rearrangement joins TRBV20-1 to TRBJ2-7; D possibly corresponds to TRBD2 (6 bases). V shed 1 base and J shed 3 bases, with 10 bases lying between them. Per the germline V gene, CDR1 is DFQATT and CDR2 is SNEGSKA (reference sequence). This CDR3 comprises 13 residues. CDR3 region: CSARGGGRYEQYF. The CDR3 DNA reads TGCAGTGCTAGAGGGGGAGGCCGCTACGAGCAGTACTTC.

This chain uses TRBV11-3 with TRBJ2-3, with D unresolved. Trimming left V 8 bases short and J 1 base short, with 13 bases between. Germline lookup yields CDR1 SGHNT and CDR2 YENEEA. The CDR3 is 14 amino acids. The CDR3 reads CASAPGSRTDTQYF. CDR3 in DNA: TGTGCCAGCGCTCCGGGCTCACGCACAGATACGCAGTATTTT.

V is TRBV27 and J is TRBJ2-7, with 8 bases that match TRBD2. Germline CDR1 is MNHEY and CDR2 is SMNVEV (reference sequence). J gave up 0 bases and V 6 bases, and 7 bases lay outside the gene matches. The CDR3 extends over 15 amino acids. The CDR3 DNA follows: TGTGCCAGCAGGCTAAGGAGCGGGGGCTCCTACGAGCAGTACTTC. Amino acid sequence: CASRLRSGGSYEQYF.

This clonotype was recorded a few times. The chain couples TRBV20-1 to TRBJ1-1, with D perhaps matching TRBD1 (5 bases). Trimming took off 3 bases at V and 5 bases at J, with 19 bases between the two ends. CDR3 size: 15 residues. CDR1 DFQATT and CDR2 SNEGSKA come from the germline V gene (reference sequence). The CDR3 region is CSASRLGPPGTEAFF. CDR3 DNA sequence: TGCAGTGCTAGCAGATTGGGACCCCCTGGGACTGAAGCTTTCTTT.

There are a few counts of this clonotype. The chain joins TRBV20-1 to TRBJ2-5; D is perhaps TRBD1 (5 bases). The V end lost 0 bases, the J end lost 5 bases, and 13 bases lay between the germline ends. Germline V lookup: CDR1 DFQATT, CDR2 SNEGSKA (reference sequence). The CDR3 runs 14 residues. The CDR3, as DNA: TGCAGTGCTAGAGATCCTGGGGCCACGGAGACCCAGTACTTC. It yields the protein CSARDPGATETQYF.

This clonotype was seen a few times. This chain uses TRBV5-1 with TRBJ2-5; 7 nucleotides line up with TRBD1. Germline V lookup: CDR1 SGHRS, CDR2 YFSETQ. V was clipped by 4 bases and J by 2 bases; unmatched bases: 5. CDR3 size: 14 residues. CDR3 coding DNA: TGCGCCAGCAGCCCCCGGGACAGACAAGAGACCCAGTACTTC. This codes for CASSPRDRQETQYF.

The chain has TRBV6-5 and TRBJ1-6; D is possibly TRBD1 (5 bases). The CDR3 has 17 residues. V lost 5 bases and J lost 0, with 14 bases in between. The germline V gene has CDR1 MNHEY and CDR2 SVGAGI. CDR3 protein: CASSETTASSYNSPLHF. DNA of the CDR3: TGTGCCAGCAGTGAGACGACAGCGAGCTCCTATAATTCACCCCTCCACTTT.

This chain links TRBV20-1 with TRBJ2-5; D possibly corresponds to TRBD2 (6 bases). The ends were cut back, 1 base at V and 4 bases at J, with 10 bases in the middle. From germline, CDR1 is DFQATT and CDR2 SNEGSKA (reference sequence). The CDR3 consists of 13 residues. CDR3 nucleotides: TGCAGTGCTAGAGCAGAGGGACTAGAGACCCAGTACTTC. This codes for CSARAEGLETQYF.

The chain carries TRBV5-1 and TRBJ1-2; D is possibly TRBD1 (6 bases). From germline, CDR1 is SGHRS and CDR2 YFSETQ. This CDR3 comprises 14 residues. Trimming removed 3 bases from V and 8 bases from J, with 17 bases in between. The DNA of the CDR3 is TGCGCCAGCAGCTCGTCGGTACTTCAGGGGGGCTACACCTTC. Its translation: CASSSSVLQGGYTF.

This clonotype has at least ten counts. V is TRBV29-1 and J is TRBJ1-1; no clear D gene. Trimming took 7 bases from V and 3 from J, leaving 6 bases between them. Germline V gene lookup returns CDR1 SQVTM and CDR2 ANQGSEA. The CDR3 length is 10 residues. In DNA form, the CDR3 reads TGCAGCGGGATGGACACTGAAGCTTTCTTT. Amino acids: CSGMDTEAFF. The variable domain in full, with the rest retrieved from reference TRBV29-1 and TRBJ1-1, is SAVISQKPSRDICQRGTSLTIQCQVDSQVTMMFWYRQQPGQSLTLIATANQGSEATYESGFVIDKFPISRPNLTFSTLTVSNMSPEDSSIYLCSGMDTEAFFGQGTRLTVV.

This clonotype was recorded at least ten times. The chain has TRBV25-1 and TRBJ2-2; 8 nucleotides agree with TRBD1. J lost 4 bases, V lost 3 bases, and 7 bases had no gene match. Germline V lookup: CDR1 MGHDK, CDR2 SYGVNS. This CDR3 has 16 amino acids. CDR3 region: CASSDTDRGSTGELFF. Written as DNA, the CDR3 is TGTGCCAGCAGTGACACCGACAGGGGAAGCACCGGGGAGCTGTTTTTT.

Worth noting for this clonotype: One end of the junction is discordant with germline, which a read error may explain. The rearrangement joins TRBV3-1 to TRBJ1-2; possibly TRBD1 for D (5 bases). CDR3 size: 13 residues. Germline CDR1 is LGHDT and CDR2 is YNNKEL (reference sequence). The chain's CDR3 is CASSQDLLRGGSF. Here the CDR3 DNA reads TGTGCCAGCAGCCAAGATCTACTACGGGGCGGAAGCTTC.

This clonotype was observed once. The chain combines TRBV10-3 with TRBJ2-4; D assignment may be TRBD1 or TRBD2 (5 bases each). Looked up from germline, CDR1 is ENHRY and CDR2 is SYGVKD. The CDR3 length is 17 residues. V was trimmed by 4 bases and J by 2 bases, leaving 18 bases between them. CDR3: CAISAGAGLGTKNIQYF. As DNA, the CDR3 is TGTGCCATCAGTGCTGGGGCCGGGCTCGGGACCAAAAACATTCAGTACTTC.

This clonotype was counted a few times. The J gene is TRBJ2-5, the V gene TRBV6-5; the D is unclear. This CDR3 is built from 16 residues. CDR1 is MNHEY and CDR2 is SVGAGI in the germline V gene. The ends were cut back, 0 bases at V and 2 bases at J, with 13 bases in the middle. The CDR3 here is CASSYSLGRRQETQYF. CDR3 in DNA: TGTGCCAGCAGTTACTCGCTGGGCAGGCGTCAAGAGACCCAGTACTTC.

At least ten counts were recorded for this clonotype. The CDR3 sequence: CAISLAGGVGSGTQYF. The CDR3 DNA reads as TGTGCCATCAGTCTAGCGGGGGGCGTCGGGAGTGGTACGCAGTATTTT. The gene calls are TRBV10-3 and TRBJ2-3; 11 nucleotides align to TRBD2. This CDR3 region has 16 residues. Germline trimming cut 5 bases from V and 8 bases from J; bases unmatched to any gene: 12. From germline, CDR1 is ENHRY and CDR2 SYGVKD.

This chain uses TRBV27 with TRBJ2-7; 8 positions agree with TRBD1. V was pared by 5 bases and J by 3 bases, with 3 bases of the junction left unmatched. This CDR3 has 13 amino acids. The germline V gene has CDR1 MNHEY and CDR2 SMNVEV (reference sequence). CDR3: CASSTTGGYEQYV. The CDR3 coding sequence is TGTGCCAGCAGTACCACAGGGGGCTACGAGCAGTACGTC.

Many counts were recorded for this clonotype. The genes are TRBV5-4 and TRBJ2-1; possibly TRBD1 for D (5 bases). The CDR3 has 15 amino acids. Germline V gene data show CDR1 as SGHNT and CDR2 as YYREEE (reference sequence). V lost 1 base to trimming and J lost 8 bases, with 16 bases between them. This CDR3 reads CASSLYSLWGDEQFF. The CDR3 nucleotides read TGTGCCAGCAGCTTGTACAGCCTGTGGGGCGATGAGCAGTTCTTC.

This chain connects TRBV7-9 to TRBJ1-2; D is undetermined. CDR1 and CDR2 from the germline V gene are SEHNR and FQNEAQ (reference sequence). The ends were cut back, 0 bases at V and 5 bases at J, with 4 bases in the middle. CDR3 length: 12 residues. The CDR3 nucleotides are TGTGCCAGCAGCTTAGCAGAATATGGCTACACCTTC. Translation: CASSLAEYGYTF.

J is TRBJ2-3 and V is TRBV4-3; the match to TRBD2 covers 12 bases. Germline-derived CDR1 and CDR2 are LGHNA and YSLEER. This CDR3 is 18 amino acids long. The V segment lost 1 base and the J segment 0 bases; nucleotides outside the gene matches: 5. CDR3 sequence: CASSQAHLAGGSTDTQYF. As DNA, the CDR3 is TGCGCCAGCAGCCAAGCGCACCTAGCGGGGGGGAGCACAGATACGCAGTATTTT.

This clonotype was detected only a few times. DNA for the CDR3: TGCAGTGCCACCTTGAGGGACAGGTCCTCCTACGAGCAGTACGTC. Encoded protein: CSATLRDRSSYEQYV. The chain is built from TRBV20-1 and TRBJ2-7; 8 bases align to TRBD1. With 6 bases clipped from V and 0 bases from J, the junction kept 10 bases outside the gene matches. CDR1 DFQATT and CDR2 SNEGSKA come from the germline V gene (reference sequence). CDR3 length: 15 residues.

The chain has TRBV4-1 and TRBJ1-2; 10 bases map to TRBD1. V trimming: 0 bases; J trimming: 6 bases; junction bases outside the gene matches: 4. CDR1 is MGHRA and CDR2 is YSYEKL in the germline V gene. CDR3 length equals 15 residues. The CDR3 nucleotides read TGCGCCAGCAGCCAAGAAGGACAGGGGGTGAATGGCTACACCTTC. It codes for CASSQEGQGVNGYTF.

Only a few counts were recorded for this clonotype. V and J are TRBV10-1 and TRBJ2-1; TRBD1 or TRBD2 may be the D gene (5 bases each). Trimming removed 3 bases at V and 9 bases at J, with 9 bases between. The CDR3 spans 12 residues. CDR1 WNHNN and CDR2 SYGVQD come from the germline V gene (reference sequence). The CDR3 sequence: CASSDPGGEQFF. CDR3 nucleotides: TGCGCCAGCAGTGATCCTGGGGGTGAGCAGTTCTTC.

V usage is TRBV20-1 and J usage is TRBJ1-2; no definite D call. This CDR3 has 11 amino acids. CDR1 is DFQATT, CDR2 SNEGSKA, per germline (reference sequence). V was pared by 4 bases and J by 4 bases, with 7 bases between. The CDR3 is CSATGPYGYTF. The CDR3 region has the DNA TGCAGTGCTACAGGCCCCTATGGCTACACCTTC.

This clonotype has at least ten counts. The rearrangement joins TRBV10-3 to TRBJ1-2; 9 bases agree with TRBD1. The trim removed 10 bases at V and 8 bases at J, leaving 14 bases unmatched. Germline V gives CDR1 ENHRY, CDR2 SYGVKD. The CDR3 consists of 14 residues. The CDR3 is CATGTGTGYQGYTF. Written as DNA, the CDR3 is TGTGCCACCGGGACCGGGACAGGGTATCAAGGCTACACCTTC.

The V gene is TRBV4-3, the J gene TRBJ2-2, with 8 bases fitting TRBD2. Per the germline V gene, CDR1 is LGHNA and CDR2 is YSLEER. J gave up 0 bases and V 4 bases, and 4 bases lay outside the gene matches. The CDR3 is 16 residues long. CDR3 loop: CASSPIAGTNTGELFF. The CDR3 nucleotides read TGCGCCAGCAGCCCTATAGCGGGAACGAACACCGGGGAGCTGTTTTTT.